These T cell receptor beta chains were read from a single sample in a study of T cell responses to AZD1222 COVID-19 vaccine. Produced via immunoSEQ multiplex PCR; TCRdb's table is partial and in-frame only. The table records approximately 68,000 clones, roughly 91% of them present only once. Sample: peripheral blood, taken 28 days after the second dose of the MenACWY control vaccine. The source is an adult who received the MenACWY meningococcal vaccine as a control. CDR3s include the opening cysteine and the closing phenylalanine or tryptophan. The order of the fields is J gene, clone size, V gene, CDR3 protein. Clone size is stated in some rows and not others, as once, few, many or a class when expanded.

TRBJ2-2 - TRBV6-8 CASRTSGSPTNTGELFF
TRBJ1-2 - TRBV7-2 CASSLVAGSNYGYTF
TRBJ1-5 - TRBV6-6 CASSLVSKRFDGNQPQHF
TRBJ1-2 - TRBV9 CASSVETDYGYTF
TRBJ1-1 - TRBV7-9 CASSLTPGTAEAFF
TRBJ2-3 - TRBV7-9 CASSPRRGGRDTQYF
TRBJ2-7 once TRBV9 CASSVGHRDEQYF
TRBJ2-3 - TRBV2 CASSRDRGTDTQYF
TRBJ1-2 - TRBV7-3 CASSPGVQGYGYTF
TRBJ1-6 - TRBV30 CAWRSMGLSYNSPLHF
TRBJ1-2 once TRBV19 CASSWDVGGYGYTF
TRBJ2-7 - TRBV15 CATSRGREGIYEQYF
TRBJ2-1 once TRBV18 CASSPVISAYNEQFF
TRBJ2-2 - TRBV6-2/TRBV6-3 CASSYGSWRGVNTGELFF
TRBJ1-3 - TRBV14 CASSTYSGNTIYF
TRBJ2-1 once TRBV10-3 CAISEPPMGGGDEQFF
TRBJ2-2 - TRBV5-4 CASRKRTGLNTGELFF
TRBJ1-5 - TRBV5-1 CASSLVGGANQPQHF
TRBJ1-4 - TRBV7-2 CASSLTGGGEKLFF